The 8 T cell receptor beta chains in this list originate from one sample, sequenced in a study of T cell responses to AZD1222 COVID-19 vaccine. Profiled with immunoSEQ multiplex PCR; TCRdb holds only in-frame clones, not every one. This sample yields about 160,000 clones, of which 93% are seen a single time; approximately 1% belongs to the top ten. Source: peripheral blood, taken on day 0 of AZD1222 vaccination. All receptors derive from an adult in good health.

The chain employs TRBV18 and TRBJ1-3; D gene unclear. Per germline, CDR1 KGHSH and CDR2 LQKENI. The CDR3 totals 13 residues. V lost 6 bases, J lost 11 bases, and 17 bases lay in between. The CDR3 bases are TGTGCCAGCTCCCCCGACGTTATGGTCGCCATATATTTT. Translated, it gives CASSPDVMVAIYF.

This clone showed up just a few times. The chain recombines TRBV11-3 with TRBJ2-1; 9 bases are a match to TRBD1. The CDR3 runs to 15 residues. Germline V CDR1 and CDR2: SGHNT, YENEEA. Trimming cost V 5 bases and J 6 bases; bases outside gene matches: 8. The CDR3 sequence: CASSPGQGGFNEQFF. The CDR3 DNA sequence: TGTGCCAGCAGCCCGGGACAGGGAGGGTTCAATGAGCAGTTCTTC.

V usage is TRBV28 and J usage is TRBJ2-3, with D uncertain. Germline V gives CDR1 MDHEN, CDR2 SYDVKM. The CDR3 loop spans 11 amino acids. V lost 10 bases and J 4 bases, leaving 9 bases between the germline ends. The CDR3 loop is CAIAGSDTQYF. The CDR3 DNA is TGTGCCATCGCAGGATCAGATACGCAGTATTTT. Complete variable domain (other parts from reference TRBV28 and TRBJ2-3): DVKVTQSSRYLVKRTGEKVFLECVQDMDHENMFWYRQDPGLGLRLIYFSYDVKMKEKGDIPEGYSVSREKKERFSLILESASTNQTSMYLCAIAGSDTQYFGPGTRLTVL.

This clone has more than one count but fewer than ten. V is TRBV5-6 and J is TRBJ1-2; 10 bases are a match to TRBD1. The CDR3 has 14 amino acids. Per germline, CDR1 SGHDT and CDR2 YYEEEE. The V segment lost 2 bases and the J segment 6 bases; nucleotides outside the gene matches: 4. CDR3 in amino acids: CASSFGTGDHGYTF. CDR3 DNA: TGTGCCAGCAGCTTCGGGACAGGGGACCATGGCTACACCTTC.

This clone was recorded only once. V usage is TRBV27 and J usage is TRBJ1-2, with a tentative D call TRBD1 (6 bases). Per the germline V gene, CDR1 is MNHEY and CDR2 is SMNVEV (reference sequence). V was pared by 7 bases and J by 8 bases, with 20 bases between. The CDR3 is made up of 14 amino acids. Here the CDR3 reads CASIGGAGSSGYTF. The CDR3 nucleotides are TGTGCCAGCATTGGGGGCGCCGGCAGTAGCGGCTACACCTTC.

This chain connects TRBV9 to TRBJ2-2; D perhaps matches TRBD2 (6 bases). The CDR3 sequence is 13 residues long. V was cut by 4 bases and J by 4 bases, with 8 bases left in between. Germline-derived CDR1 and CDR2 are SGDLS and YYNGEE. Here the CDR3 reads CASSHGGTGELFF. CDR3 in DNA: TGTGCCAGCAGCCACGGGGGCACCGGGGAGCTGTTTTTT.

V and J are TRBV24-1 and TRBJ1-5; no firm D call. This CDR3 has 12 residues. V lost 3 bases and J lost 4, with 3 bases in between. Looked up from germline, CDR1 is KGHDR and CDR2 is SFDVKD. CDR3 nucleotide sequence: TGTGCCACCAGTGATGGTAATCAGCCCCAGCATTTT. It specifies CATSDGNQPQHF.

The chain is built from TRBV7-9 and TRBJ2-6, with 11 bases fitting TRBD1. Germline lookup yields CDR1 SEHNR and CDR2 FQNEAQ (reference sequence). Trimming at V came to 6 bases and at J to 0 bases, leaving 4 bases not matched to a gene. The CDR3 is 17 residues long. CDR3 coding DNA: TGTGCCAGCAGGTGGGACAGGGGGAACTCTGGGGCCAACGTCCTGACTTTC. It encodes CASRWDRGNSGANVLTF.